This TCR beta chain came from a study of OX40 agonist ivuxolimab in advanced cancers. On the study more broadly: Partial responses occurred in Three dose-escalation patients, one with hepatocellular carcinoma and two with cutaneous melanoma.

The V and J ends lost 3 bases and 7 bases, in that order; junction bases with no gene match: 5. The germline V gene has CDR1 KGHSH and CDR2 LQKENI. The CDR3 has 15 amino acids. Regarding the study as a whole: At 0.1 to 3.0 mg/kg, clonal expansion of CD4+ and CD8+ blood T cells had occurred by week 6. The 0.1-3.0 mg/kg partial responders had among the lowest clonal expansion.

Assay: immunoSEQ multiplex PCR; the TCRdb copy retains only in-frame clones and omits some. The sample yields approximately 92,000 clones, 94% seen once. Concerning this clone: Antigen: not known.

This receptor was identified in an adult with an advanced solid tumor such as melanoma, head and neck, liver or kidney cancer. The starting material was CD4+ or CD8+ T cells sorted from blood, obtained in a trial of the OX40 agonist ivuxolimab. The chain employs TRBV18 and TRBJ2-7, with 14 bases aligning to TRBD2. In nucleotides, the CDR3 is TGTGCCAGCTCACCGGGGACTAGCGGGGGAGTAGAGCAGTACTTC. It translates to CASSPGTSGGVEQYF. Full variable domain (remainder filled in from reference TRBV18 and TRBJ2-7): NAGVMQNPRHLVRRRGQEARLRCSPMKGHSHVYWYRQLPEEGLKFMVYLQKENIIDESGMPKERFSAEFPKEGPSILRIQQVVRGDSAAYFCASSPGTSGGVEQYFGPGTRLTVT.